This T cell receptor beta chain was recorded in a study of Ad26.COV2.S vaccination and SARS-CoV-2 variants. Background on the study: The donor participated in the COV1001 trial, in its Ad26.COV2.S arm. Intramuscular Ad26.COV2.S at 5x10^10 or 1x10^11 viral particles. Overall study findings and caveats: Greater spike-specific TCR breadth was seen in vaccine recipients than in placebo recipients. There was a possibility that the TCR breadth and depth analyses underestimated total T cell responses.

Turning to this clone: Its antigen is unidentified.

Sequencing used immunoSEQ multiplex PCR; TCRdb keeps in-frame clones, though not all of them. In the table there are 320,000 or so clones, around 90% of which are singletons. Germline lookup yields CDR1 MNHEY and CDR2 SVGAGI. This CDR3 has 14 residues. V lost 10 bases and J lost 6, with 19 bases in between. Treatment here: 15 to 20 received Ad26.COV2.S at low or high dose, single or two shots; about 5 received placebo; per-sample allocation not given. Samples were taken on day 63 after the first vaccine or placebo injection. The TCR was taken from a person aged 18-65 years who received the Ad26.COV2.S COVID-19 vaccine or a placebo. Sequenced material: peripheral blood, taken in a trial of Ad26.COV2.S vaccine versus placebo. V gene TRBV6-5 combines with J gene TRBJ1-5; D is perhaps TRBD1 (5 bases). The CDR3 region has the DNA TGTGCCACGAAATCGGGGTGGGGCCCTCAGCCCCAGCATTTT. This gives the protein CATKSGWGPQPQHF.